This T cell receptor beta chain was retrieved from a study of blood T cells in healthy people across ages. Comments on this clonotype: Its specificity is unknown.

The CDR3 has 14 amino acids. Trimming took 6 bases from V and 6 from J, leaving 17 bases between them. PCR was performed a second time for roughly 7 to 12 cycles using a sample-barcoded 5' primer and a J-beta primer mix. Via MiXCR, TCRdb re-called the 5' RACE reads, giving one row per CDR3 protein. The table includes 1.5 million to 2 million distinct CDR3 sequences, less than 50% detected once. Findings of the study overall: A greater number of naive CD4+ cells and higher diversity distinguished long-lived donors from aged donors.

The specimen was blood. The chain carries TRBV12-3 or TRBV12-4 and TRBJ1-2, with no clear D. This TCR derives from a woman between 40 and 55 years old in good health. The CDR3 here is CASRPPRQLHGYTF. The CDR3 DNA follows: TGTGCCAGCAGACCCCCCAGGCAGCTGCATGGCTACACCTTC.